These 18 T cell receptor beta chains share one sample of origin, sequenced in a study of vaccination and CD4 T cells after COVID-19. Their antigens are not known. With the Oncomine TCR Beta short-read assay, DNA from cultured CD4+ T cells was sequenced. TCRdb redid the calling of the PCR reads with MiXCR, one entry per CDR3 protein. The sample has roughly 19,000 distinct CDR3 sequences; roughly 60% are singletons. Noted treatment: roughly 10-day PBMC culture with coronavirus spike peptide pools or control peptides (ViraFEST assay). The sequencing used CD4+ T cells from blood, cultured in vitro, collected before SARS-CoV-2 vaccination. All receptors come from a human donor who had recovered from COVID-19.

The chain has TRBV6-1 and TRBJ2-7; D remains ambiguous. This CDR3 has 13 residues. V was clipped by 4 bases and J by 2 bases, with 9 bases between them. Germline V CDR1 and CDR2: MNHNS, SASEGT. The CDR3 DNA reads TGTGCCAGCAGTGCTGACTTTACCTACGAGCAGTACTTC. This gives the protein CASSADFTYEQYF.

There are a few counts of this clonotype. The gene calls are TRBV7-9 and TRBJ1-2; 8 nucleotides align to TRBD1. The length of the CDR3 is 14 residues. The germline V gene has CDR1 SEHNR and CDR2 FQNEAQ (reference sequence). J gave up 6 bases and V 4 bases, and 7 bases lay outside the gene matches. The CDR3 loop is CASSSQDRVDGYTF. The CDR3 nucleotides read TGTGCCAGCAGCTCCCAGGACAGGGTAGATGGCTACACCTTC.

This rearrangement joins TRBV20-1 to TRBJ1-6; D gene uncertain. CDR1 is DFQATT and CDR2 is SNEGSKA in the germline V gene (reference sequence). V was clipped by 7 bases and J by 10 bases, with 17 bases between them. This CDR3 comprises 13 residues. Here the CDR3 DNA reads TGCAGTGTCTTCACTGGTGTTGGCTCACCCCTCCACTTT. Protein: CSVFTGVGSPLHF.

This clonotype was counted between two and nine times. V is TRBV27 and J is TRBJ2-7; D is perhaps TRBD2 (6 bases). Trimming removed 2 bases from V and 5 bases from J, with 10 bases in between. The CDR3 extends over 13 amino acids. CDR1 is MNHEY and CDR2 is SMNVEV in the germline V gene (reference sequence). The CDR3 DNA is TGTGCCAGCAGTTTACGGGGGTATCACGAGCAGTACTTC. This sequence encodes CASSLRGYHEQYF.

This chain joins TRBV3-1 and TRBJ2-7, with D perhaps TRBD1 or TRBD2 (5 bases each). The CDR3 covers 15 residues. Trimming shortened V by 0 bases and J by 2 bases, and 11 bases separated the two germline ends. CDR1 is LGHDT, CDR2 YNNKEL, per germline (reference sequence). CDR3 nucleotides: TGTGCCAGCAGCCAAGATTATGGGGGAACCTACGAGCAGTACTTC. Amino acid sequence: CASSQDYGGTYEQYF.

This clonotype was seen a few times. Germline and junction disagree at one end, which may indicate a read error. The chain couples TRBV5-3 to TRBJ1-6; D not certain. TRBV5-3 carries the ORF label, with uncertain function. The CDR3 length is 13 residues. The CDR3 sequence is CASSSEPYSPLHF. DNA of the CDR3: TGTGCCAGCAGCTCCGAACCTTATTCACCCCTCCACTTT.

V is TRBV4-1 and J is TRBJ2-3, with D tentatively TRBD2 (5 bases). Germline lookup yields CDR1 MGHRA and CDR2 YSYEKL. This CDR3 comprises 16 residues. Trimming left V 2 bases short and J 4 bases short, with 16 bases between. CDR3 residues: CASSQNRGERADTQYF. For the CDR3, the DNA is TGCGCCAGCAGCCAAAATCGGGGAGAGAGGGCAGATACGCAGTATTTT.

The CDR3 sequence: CACRGGLNSGANVLTF. The CDR3 nucleotides are TGTGCTTGCAGGGGCGGACTAAACTCTGGGGCCAACGTCCTGACTTTC. The chain is built from TRBV19 and TRBJ2-6; D assignment may be TRBD1 or TRBD2 (6 bases each). Germline V gene data show CDR1 as LNHDA and CDR2 as SQIVND (reference sequence). CDR3 length: 16 residues.

This clonotype has only a few counts. The chain links TRBV21-1 to TRBJ2-7. TRBV21-1 is termed a pseudogene. This CDR3 region has 11 residues. For the CDR3, the DNA is TGTGCCAGCAGCAGCGACTACGAGCAGTACTTC. The encoded protein is CASSSDYEQYF.

This clonotype has only a few counts. The CDR3 coding sequence is TGTGCCAGCAGTGAAGAAACAGGGGACGGCTACACCTTC. This encodes CASSEETGDGYTF. The chain is built from TRBV2 and TRBJ1-2; 7 bases match TRBD1. This CDR3 has 13 amino acids. Germline loops: CDR1 SNHLY, CDR2 FYNNEI. Germline trimming cut 1 base from V and 8 bases from J; bases unmatched to any gene: 4.

The chain joins TRBV5-6 to TRBJ2-3; 8 bases match TRBD2. This CDR3 is built from 15 residues. After removal of 10 bases from V and 1 base from J, the junction contained 11 bases not matched to a gene. Germline loops: CDR1 SGHDT, CDR2 YYEEEE. The CDR3 DNA reads as TGTGCCGCCAAAAGAGCGGGAGAAGGCACAGATACGCAGTATTTT. Translating gives CAAKRAGEGTDTQYF.

This clonotype was seen a few times. The chain recombines TRBV20-1 with TRBJ2-5, with D tentatively TRBD2 (5 bases). There are 13 residues in the CDR3. CDR1 is DFQATT, CDR2 SNEGSKA, per germline (reference sequence). V shed 6 bases and J shed 3 bases, with 14 bases lying between them. In DNA, the CDR3 is TGCAGTGCCCTCCGTGGAGCGGAAGAGACCCAGTACTTC. This gives the protein CSALRGAEETQYF.

This sequence joins TRBV6-2 or TRBV6-3 and TRBJ2-3; D not certain. The CDR3 contains 17 residues. V shed 0 bases and J shed 0 bases, with 13 bases lying between them. Germline V gene lookup returns CDR1 MNHEY and CDR2 SVGEGT. CDR3 DNA: TGTGCCAGCAGTTACTCGCTTTGGCACTATAGCACAGATACGCAGTATTTT. Its translation: CASSYSLWHYSTDTQYF.

The chain is built from TRBV19 and TRBJ2-3; D might be TRBD1 (5 bases). Germline CDR1 is LNHDA and CDR2 is SQIVND (reference sequence). Trimming shortened V by 3 bases and J by 3 bases, and 7 bases separated the two germline ends. This CDR3 is 13 amino acids long. The CDR3 sequence is CASSIRQTDTQYF. The CDR3 nucleotides are TGTGCCAGTAGTATCAGACAGACAGATACGCAGTATTTT.

The rearrangement links TRBV7-2 to TRBJ2-7; D is unclear. Germline V gene sequence: CDR1 SGHTA, CDR2 FQGNSA. This CDR3 has 14 residues. The germline V and J ends were trimmed by 5 bases and 6 bases, with 17 bases remaining between them. CDR3 sequence (DNA): TGTGCCAGCAGCCCCCGGGTTAACGCTGGCGAGCAGTACTTC. Translated, it gives CASSPRVNAGEQYF.

This chain connects TRBV20-1 to TRBJ2-1; 8 bases align to TRBD1. The CDR3 consists of 14 residues. CDR1 is DFQATT and CDR2 is SNEGSKA in the germline V gene (reference sequence). The V segment lost 6 bases and the J segment 5 bases; nucleotides outside the gene matches: 9. Written as DNA, the CDR3 is TGCAGTGCCAAGGACAGGGAAAGCCACAATGAGCAGTTCTTC. Its protein is CSAKDRESHNEQFF.

This clonotype has only a few counts. This chain links TRBV28 with TRBJ1-2; the D is unclear. CDR3 length equals 17 residues. Looked up from germline, CDR1 is MDHEN and CDR2 is SYDVKM. The V end was cut by 4 bases, the J end by 2 bases, with 20 bases between. In nucleotides, the CDR3 is TGTGCCAGCAGTTCAACTTACCCATCTTTCGGCAACTATGGCTACACCTTC. Translated: CASSSTYPSFGNYGYTF.

CDR3 DNA: TGTGCCAGCAGGCCCCGGACAGGGGGTTATAATTCACCCCTCCACTTT. It specifies CASRPRTGGYNSPLHF. The chain couples TRBV28 to TRBJ1-6, with TRBD1 identical over 10 bases. Germline values: CDR1 MDHEN, CDR2 SYDVKM. The CDR3 covers 16 residues. The junction had 6 bases not matched to a gene; V was cut back by 6 bases and J by 4 bases.